This TCR beta chain was identified in a study of blood T cell repertoires in COVID-19 (dated by TCRdb to the early 2020s). Concerning the study at large: Samples from collaborators originated in the United States, Italy and Spain and spanned both the acute and convalescent phases of COVID-19. The prospective study material was composed of cDNA or gDNA derived from T cells, B-cell-depleted T cells, or PBMCs. Subjects who had been exposed to COVID-19, were actively infected with it, or had recovered from it provided the deeply sampled blood TCRbeta repertoires that made up the dataset. A freely available public database, intended as a resource for researchers studying the immune response to SARS-CoV-2, is where the repertoires were released. Samples were obtained from the ongoing ImmuneRACE study (first 160 participants) and from some 1,200 subjects provided by 6 global collaborators. Sample metadata almost always included a de-identified subject ID, COVID-19 status, age in years and sex. Where available, HLA class I and class II types were taken from metadata supplied by the sample provider and were not determined by assay-based typing.

In Seattle, one collaborating source enrolled patients while the infection was active and tracked those patients longitudinally over the course of disease. Whole blood was collected in K2EDTA tubes by collaborating institutions according to the institutions' own protocols. For TCRbeta analysis, collaborators shipped samples in one of three forms: frozen whole blood, isolated PBMCs, or DNA extracted from either of those sample types. TCRbeta CDR3 regions were amplified from genomic DNA by means of the immunoSEQ Assay, a bias-controlled multiplex PCR. The published analysis was carried out like this. The number of nucleated cells in each sample was estimated from the amplification of reference gene primers within the assay. Sequence reads were collapsed and filtered to measure the absolute abundance of every unique TCRbeta CDR3 rearrangement. For each sample, productive Simpson clonality was calculated as the square root of Simpson's diversity index over productive rearrangements. TCRdb stores this immuneACCESS table with in-frame sequences only. Part of the clones is absent; in the studies checked, under half of the shortfall reflects unresolved V genes, and no reason is known for the rest. The DNA gave D and trimming, while V, J and clone size come from that table. The sample table records fewer than 200,000 clones; 82% of these occur just once. The ten largest clones add up to around 7.8% of the sample.

There are 15 amino acids in the CDR3, from cysteine to phenylalanine inclusive. Only the CDR3 DNA is retained, 45 bases long and in frame from the first base. According to the germline V gene, CDR1 reads SGHRS and CDR2 reads YFSETQ. The V and J ends are trimmed by 0 bases and 1 base, leaving 9 bases between them. The study at large found these results: How much clinical and demographic metadata was included differed by source and by participant, and the metadata was provided uncurated.

As for this clone: Its cognate antigen has yet to be identified. No base-level quality is on record; no much larger clone is a single base apart.

The sequenced material came from peripheral blood. The receptor comes from a woman aged 60-75 years with COVID-19, enrolled during active disease. The chain employs TRBV5-1 and TRBJ2-3; 5 matching bases give a weak D call of TRBD2. The DNA reads TGCGCCAGCAGCTTGGGAGTGAGGGGCACAGATACGCAGTATTTT. Its translation reads: CASSLGVRGTDTQYF.